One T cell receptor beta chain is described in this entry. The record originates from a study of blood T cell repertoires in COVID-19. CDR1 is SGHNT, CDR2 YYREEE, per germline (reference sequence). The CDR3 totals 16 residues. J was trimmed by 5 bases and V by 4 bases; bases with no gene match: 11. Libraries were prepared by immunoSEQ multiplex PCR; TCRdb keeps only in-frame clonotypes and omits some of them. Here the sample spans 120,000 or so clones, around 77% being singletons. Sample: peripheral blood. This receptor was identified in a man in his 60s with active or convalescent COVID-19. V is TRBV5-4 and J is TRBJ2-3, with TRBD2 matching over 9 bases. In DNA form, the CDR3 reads TGTGCCAGCAGCGCCCCGGGAGCGGGAGGCCGAGATACGCAGTATTTT. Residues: CASSAPGAGGRDTQYF.